This T cell receptor beta chain stems from a study of Ad26.COV2.S vaccination and SARS-CoV-2 variants (dated by TCRdb to about 2021). Turning to the overall study: Vaccine-arm donors were drawn from COV1001, a multicentre, randomized, double-blind, placebo-controlled phase I-IIa trial of Ad26.COV2.S in healthy adults. Ad26.COV2.S was administered intramuscularly at 5 x 10^10 or 1 x 10^11 viral particles, either as a single shot or as two shots given 56 days apart. Sequencing of the TCRbeta repertoire served to evaluate the specificity and breadth of SARS-CoV-2-reactive T cell receptors following Ad26.COV2.S vaccination. A total of approximately 30 samples were included in the TCR-sequenced set, comprising roughly 19 Ad26.COV2.S vaccine recipients, 5 placebo recipients and 8 SARS-CoV-2 convalescent individuals. Trial participants were randomized into five groups of five: low-dose or high-dose Ad26.COV2.S given once or twice, or placebo on both occasions. Blinding of investigators to trial group allocation was maintained during experiments and outcome assessment.

From the germline V gene, CDR1 is ENHRY and CDR2 is SYGVKD. Compared with germline, V lacks 8 bases and J lacks 3 bases; bases without a gene match: 6. The CDR3 measures 13 amino acids from cysteine to phenylalanine. Only the CDR3 portion is preserved as DNA: 39 bases, with reading frame beginning at the first base. Broader findings and caveats from the paper: After vaccination, substantial breadth of spike-specific CD8+ and CD4+ T cell responses was reported. Non-spike TCR breadth was comparable between vaccine and placebo recipients, consistent with the vaccine containing only spike. The study was not powered for comparison of responses between vaccine doses or regimens. According to the authors, total T cell responses may have been underestimated by the TCR breadth and depth analyses. Spike-specific TCR breadth was higher in Ad26.COV2.S recipients than in placebo recipients (P = 0.0014).

This clone was seen only a few times. The specificity of this receptor is unknown. Nothing much larger sits one base from this clone, and base qualities are not available. The sample's treatment or condition, from its label and the paper: about 20 received Ad26.COV2.S at low or high dose, single or two shots; five or six received placebo; per-sample allocation not given. For vaccine and placebo recipients, the sequenced repertoires came from samples collected on day 63 after the first injection. In Cohort 1b, around 23 adults aged 18-55 years were enrolled at a single site in Boston, USA, between 29 July and 7 August 2020. As a vaccine, Ad26.COV2.S was a replication-incompetent adenovirus type 26 vector that expressed a prefusion-stabilized SARS-CoV-2 spike protein derived from the original Wuhan strain. TCRbeta CDR3 regions were sequenced with the immunoSEQ Assay. After extraction, genomic DNA underwent amplification by bias-controlled multiplex PCR, followed by high-throughput sequencing. Under the source paper's analysis protocol: To quantify the absolute abundance of every unique TCRbeta CDR3 region, sequences were collapsed and filtered. T cell fraction was estimated by normalizing TCRbeta template counts to usable DNA, with usable DNA measured through amplification of reference genes found in all nucleated cells. Repertoire TCRs were annotated as SARS-CoV-2-specific by exact matching of V gene, CDR3 amino acid sequence and J gene to a known reactive TCR set. The reference SARS-CoV-2 TCR set came from MIRA and was filtered for enrichment in COVID-19-positive ImmuneCODE repertoires, removing public or cross-reactive TCRs. Using the MIRA antigens, annotated TCRs were further analysed by specific ORF or by position within an ORF. Depth was the summed frequency of annotated unique rearrangements, while breadth was defined as annotated unique rearrangements over total unique productive rearrangements. Two-sided Wilcoxon rank-sum tests were used to compare TCR breadth between groups. Sourced from immuneACCESS, this table was stored by TCRdb with only in-frame sequences that have V and J called. A share of the clones is absent; for the studies checked, an unresolved V gene accounts for under half, and the remainder has no known explanation. For V, J and clone size, that table is used; D and trimming come from the DNA. The sample records some 520,000 clones, roughly nine tenths of which are singletons. The ten biggest clones cover roughly 13% of the sample.

The source is a person between 18 and 59 years old who received the Ad26.COV2.S COVID-19 vaccine or a placebo. The chain links TRBV10-3 with TRBJ2-7, with 8 central nucleotides matching TRBD2. The material was peripheral blood, obtained in a trial of Ad26.COV2.S vaccine versus placebo. The CDR3: CAIGGTRDYEQYF. The nucleotide sequence is TGTGCCATCGGGGGGACTAGGGACTACGAGCAGTACTTC.